This TCR beta chain was captured in a study of breast tumors, draining lymph nodes, adjacent tissues. This clonotype was seen only a few times. Its target is not known. TCRdb processed the multiplex PCR reads anew with MiXCR; each CDR3 protein has one entry. Found here are about 180,000 distinct CDR3 sequences, approximately 30% of them singletons; the top ten hold 3.5% to 4.5%. Samples came from axillary lymph nodes draining the breast cancer. Overall study findings and caveats: Tumor TCR diversity was below lymph nodes but above nontumor tissue. Tumor and nontumor repertoires were significantly more similar in luminal-like than in basal-like breast cancer.

From germline, CDR1 is SGHAT and CDR2 FQNNGV. The germline V and J ends were trimmed by 1 base and 5 bases, with 11 bases remaining between them. This CDR3 is built from 14 residues. The sequence came from a female donor with breast cancer. Some clones in this sample may be carry-over from other donors' samples. Material: axillary lymph node tissue. The V and J genes are TRBV11-2 and TRBJ1-1; D is unclear. The CDR3 is CASSLAGRWTEAFF. The DNA of the CDR3 is TGTGCCAGCAGCTTAGCGGGTCGATGGACTGAAGCTTTCTTT.